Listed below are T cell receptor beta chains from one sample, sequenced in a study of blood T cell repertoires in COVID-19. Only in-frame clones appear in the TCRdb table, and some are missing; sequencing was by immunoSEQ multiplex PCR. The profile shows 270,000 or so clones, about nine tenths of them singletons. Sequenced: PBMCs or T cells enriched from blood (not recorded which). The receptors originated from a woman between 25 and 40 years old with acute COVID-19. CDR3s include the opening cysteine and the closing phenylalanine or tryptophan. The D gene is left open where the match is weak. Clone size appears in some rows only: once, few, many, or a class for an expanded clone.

CDR3: CASSQGTGSAYEQYF
DNA: TGCGCCAGCAGCCAGGGAACAGGGTCGGCCTACGAGCAGTACTTC
V: TRBV4-1
size: -
D: -
J: TRBJ2-7

CDR3: CASSDSPANEKLFF
DNA: TGTGCCAGCAGTGACTCACCGGCTAATGAAAAACTGTTTTTT
V: TRBV6-5
size: -
D: -
J: TRBJ1-4

CDR3: CASSLSAGTGPDTQYF
DNA: TGCGCCAGCAGCTTGTCCGCCGGGACAGGGCCAGATACGCAGTATTTT
V: TRBV5-1
size: once
D: TRBD1
J: TRBJ2-3

CDR3: CASSRIDQPQHF
DNA: TGTGCCAGCAGTCGTATTGATCAGCCCCAGCATTTT
V: TRBV6-5
size: -
D: -
J: TRBJ1-5

CDR3: CASSQGLAGPGELFF
DNA: TGTGCCAGCTCACAGGGACTAGCGGGACCCGGGGAGCTGTTTTTT
V: TRBV18
size: -
D: TRBD2
J: TRBJ2-2

CDR3: CASSLGGNYEQYF
DNA: TGTGCCAGCAGCCTTGGGGGCAACTACGAGCAGTACTTC
V: TRBV28
size: -
D: -
J: TRBJ2-7

CDR3: CASSLGAGGAYNEQFF
DNA: TGTGCCAGCAGCTTAGGAGCAGGGGGTGCCTACAATGAGCAGTTCTTC
V: TRBV11-3
size: -
D: TRBD1
J: TRBJ2-1

CDR3: CATSDSTGAYSNQPQHF
DNA: TGTGCCACCAGTGATTCGACAGGGGCCTATAGCAATCAGCCCCAGCATTTT
V: TRBV24-1
size: once
D: TRBD1
J: TRBJ1-5

CDR3: CASSLDPGGQYEQYF
DNA: TGTGCCAGCAGCTTGGATCCGGGAGGCCAATACGAGCAGTACTTC
V: TRBV5-4
size: -
D: TRBD2
J: TRBJ2-7

CDR3: CSVELSGASYEQYF
DNA: TGCAGCGTTGAATTATCAGGGGCCTCCTACGAGCAGTACTTC
V: TRBV29-1
size: -
D: -
J: TRBJ2-7

CDR3: CASSSGTGSGGSGNTIYF
DNA: TGTGCCAGCAGCTCGGGGACAGGGTCGGGGGGCTCTGGAAACACCATATATTTT
V: TRBV11-2
size: -
D: TRBD1
J: TRBJ1-3

CDR3: CASSLPTGQADYGYTF
DNA: TGTGCCAGCAGCTTACCAACGGGACAGGCGGACTATGGCTACACCTTC
V: TRBV7-2
size: -
D: TRBD1
J: TRBJ1-2

CDR3: CASSFGTSSSGELFF
DNA: TGTGCCAGCAGCTTTGGGACTAGCTCCTCCGGGGAGCTGTTTTTT
V: TRBV7-8
size: -
D: TRBD2
J: TRBJ2-2

CDR3: CASSTSLRGLGEGEQYF
DNA: TGTGCCAGTAGTACGAGTCTCAGAGGTCTGGGGGAGGGCGAGCAGTACTTC
V: TRBV19
size: -
D: TRBD2
J: TRBJ2-7

CDR3: CASSDSVGRQYF
DNA: TGTGCCAGCAGTGACTCAGTGGGGAGACAGTACTTC
V: TRBV6-4
size: -
D: -
J: TRBJ2-7

CDR3: CASSPGTLWDEQYF
DNA: TGTGCCAGCAGTCCAGGGACACTTTGGGACGAGCAGTACTTC
V: TRBV27
size: -
D: -
J: TRBJ2-7

CDR3: CASSPPGLAGVEEQFF
DNA: TGTGCCAGCAGCCCCCCGGGACTAGCGGGAGTGGAGGAGCAGTTCTTC
V: TRBV9
size: -
D: TRBD2
J: TRBJ2-1

CDR3: CASRASPQPQHF
DNA: TGTGCCAGTAGGGCCTCCCCCCAGCCCCAGCATTTT
V: TRBV19
size: -
D: -
J: TRBJ1-5

CDR3: CASSLPDSNEQFF
DNA: TGCGCCAGCAGCCTGCCGGACTCGAATGAGCAGTTCTTC
V: TRBV4-1
size: -
D: -
J: TRBJ2-1

CDR3: CASSSEDRTHEAFF
DNA: TGTGCCAGCAGCTCCGAGGACAGGACGCATGAAGCTTTCTTT
V: TRBV9
size: -
D: TRBD1
J: TRBJ1-1

CDR3: CASSWTVQDTQYF
DNA: TGTGCCAGCAGTTGGACAGTACAAGATACGCAGTATTTT
V: TRBV6-4
size: once
D: -
J: TRBJ2-3

CDR3: CASSPMDGLNTEAFF
DNA: TGTGCCAGCTCACCCATGGACGGACTAAACACTGAAGCTTTCTTT
V: TRBV18
size: -
D: -
J: TRBJ1-1

CDR3: CASSNRDLVAGRSDEQYF
DNA: TGTGCCAGCTCAAACAGGGATCTGGTAGCGGGAAGGTCAGACGAGCAGTACTTC
V: TRBV18
size: -
D: TRBD2
J: TRBJ2-7

CDR3: CASSPGTANEQFF
DNA: TGTGCCAGCTCACCCGGGACAGCAAATGAGCAGTTCTTC
V: TRBV18
size: -
D: TRBD1
J: TRBJ2-1

CDR3: CASSFREVVRNEQFF
DNA: TGTGCCAGCAGCTTCCGGGAGGTTGTTCGAAATGAGCAGTTCTTC
V: TRBV7-6
size: -
D: TRBD2
J: TRBJ2-1

CDR3: CASSVQNVNEQFF
DNA: TGTGCCAGCAGCGTTCAGAACGTCAATGAGCAGTTCTTC
V: TRBV9
size: -
D: -
J: TRBJ2-1

CDR3: CATTAGRGTEAFF
DNA: TGTGCCACCACTGCGGGGCGAGGAACTGAAGCTTTCTTT
V: TRBV24-1
size: -
D: -
J: TRBJ1-1

CDR3: CASSLSILAATDTQYF
DNA: TGTGCCAGCAGTTTATCGATCCTAGCGGCTACAGATACGCAGTATTTT
V: TRBV27
size: -
D: TRBD2
J: TRBJ2-3

CDR3: CAIRQEGEQYF
DNA: TGTGCCATCAGACAGGAGGGGGAGCAGTACTTC
V: TRBV10-3
size: once
D: -
J: TRBJ2-7

CDR3: CASRQTGYTIYF
DNA: TGTGCCAGCAGACAAACAGGATACACCATATATTTT
V: TRBV11-3
size: -
D: -
J: TRBJ1-3

CDR3: CASSSTMTGNPYEQYF
DNA: TGTGCCAGCAGTTCTACAATGACAGGGAACCCCTACGAGCAGTACTTC
V: TRBV27
size: -
D: TRBD1
J: TRBJ2-7

CDR3: CASSAEGLAAYNEQFF
DNA: TGTGCCAGCAGCGCAGAGGGACTAGCGGCCTACAATGAGCAGTTCTTC
V: TRBV9
size: -
D: TRBD2
J: TRBJ2-1

CDR3: CASSFHGLAGVNEQFF
DNA: TGCGCCAGCAGCTTCCACGGACTAGCGGGAGTCAATGAGCAGTTCTTC
V: TRBV5-1
size: -
D: TRBD2
J: TRBJ2-1

CDR3: CASHRTGHQAEQFF
DNA: TGTGCCAGCCACCGTACAGGCCACCAAGCCGAGCAGTTCTTC
V: TRBV3-1/TRBV3-2
size: -
D: -
J: TRBJ2-1

CDR3: CASRKTGGKEAKNIQYF
DNA: TGTGCCAGCAGAAAGACGGGCGGGAAGGAGGCCAAAAACATTCAGTACTTC
V: TRBV27
size: -
D: -
J: TRBJ2-4

CDR3: CASSYGGGDYGYTF
DNA: TGTGCCAGCAGTTACGGCGGGGGCGACTATGGCTACACCTTC
V: TRBV6-2/TRBV6-3
size: -
D: -
J: TRBJ1-2

CDR3: CASSKPGQGDTEAFF
DNA: TGTGCCAGCAGCAAACCGGGACAGGGAGACACTGAAGCTTTCTTT
V: TRBV7-9
size: -
D: TRBD1
J: TRBJ1-1

CDR3: CSASKLSGSYEQYF
DNA: TGCAGTGCTAGTAAGCTTAGCGGGAGCTACGAGCAGTACTTC
V: TRBV20-1
size: -
D: TRBD2
J: TRBJ2-7

CDR3: CASSQDFQTSGYNEQFF
DNA: TGCGCCAGCAGCCAAGATTTCCAGACTAGCGGATACAATGAGCAGTTCTTC
V: TRBV4-1
size: -
D: TRBD2
J: TRBJ2-1

CDR3: CASSYGTSGTDTQYF
DNA: TGTGCCAGCAGCTACGGGACTAGCGGAACAGATACGCAGTATTTT
V: TRBV5-4
size: -
D: TRBD2
J: TRBJ2-3

CDR3: CASSQDQQYTDTQYF
DNA: TGTGCCAGCAGCCAAGATCAACAGTACACAGATACGCAGTATTTT
V: TRBV4-2
size: -
D: -
J: TRBJ2-3